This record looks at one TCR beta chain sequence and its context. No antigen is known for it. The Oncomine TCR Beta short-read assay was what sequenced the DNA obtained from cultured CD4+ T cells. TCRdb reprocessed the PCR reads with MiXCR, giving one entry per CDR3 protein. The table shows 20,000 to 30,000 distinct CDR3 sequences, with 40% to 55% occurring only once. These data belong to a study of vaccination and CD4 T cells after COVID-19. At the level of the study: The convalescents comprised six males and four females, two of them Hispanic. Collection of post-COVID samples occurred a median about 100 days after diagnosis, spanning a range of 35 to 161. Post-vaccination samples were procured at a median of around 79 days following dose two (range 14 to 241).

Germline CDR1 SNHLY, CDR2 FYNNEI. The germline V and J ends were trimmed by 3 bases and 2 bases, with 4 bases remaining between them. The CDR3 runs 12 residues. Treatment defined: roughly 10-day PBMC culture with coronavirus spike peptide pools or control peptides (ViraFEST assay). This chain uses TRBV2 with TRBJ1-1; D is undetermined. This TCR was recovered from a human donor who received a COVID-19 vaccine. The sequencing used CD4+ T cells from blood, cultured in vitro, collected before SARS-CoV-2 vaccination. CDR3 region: CASSDINTEAFF. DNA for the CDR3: TGTGCCAGCAGTGACATTAACACTGAAGCTTTCTTT.